This T cell receptor beta chain was retrieved from a study of blood T cell repertoires in COVID-19. Study-level background: The United States, Italy and Spain provided the acute and convalescent COVID-19 samples. Sources were T cells, B-cell-depleted T cells, or PBMCs; the material itself was cDNA or gDNA.

Germline CDR1 MNHEY, CDR2 SMNVEV (reference sequence). CDR3 size: 18 residues. V was pared by 0 bases and J by 4 bases, with 7 bases of the junction left unmatched. Per the study methods: Estimation of nucleated cell counts was performed using reference gene primer amplification. Sequenced by immunoSEQ multiplex PCR; TCRdb stores in-frame clones only, minus some. The DNA was the basis for D and trimming; V, J and clone size are from that table. The repertoire holds about 440,000 clones, with around 89% as singletons. V usage is TRBV27 and J usage is TRBJ2-1; 12 bases match TRBD2. The sequence was obtained from a woman in her twenties or thirties with acute or convalescent COVID-19. Sequencing input: peripheral blood. CDR3 protein: CASSLSSGLAGLYNEQFF. CDR3 in DNA: TGTGCCAGCAGTTTATCCTCAGGACTAGCGGGGCTGTACAATGAGCAGTTCTTC.